These 32 T cell receptor beta chains originate from one sample sequenced in a study of response to subunit inactivated influenza vaccine. A single record per CDR3 protein comes from TCRdb applying MiXCR to the RT-PCR reads. The sample contains approximately 570,000 distinct CDR3 sequences, about 8% of which appear only once. This sample comprised PBMCs from blood, obtained roughly 24 months after vaccination. The receptor set was obtained from a man between 50 and 69 years old who received an inactivated influenza vaccine.

This clonotype was recorded at least ten times. The chain links TRBV14 to TRBJ1-3; D unresolved. Germline V gene lookup returns CDR1 SGHDN and CDR2 FVKESK. The CDR3 runs to 15 residues. V was trimmed by 1 base and J by 3 bases, leaving 10 bases between them. The CDR3: CASSQVFGFGNTIYF. The DNA of the CDR3 is TGTGCCAGCAGCCAAGTTTTCGGGTTTGGAAACACCATATATTTT.

This chain joins TRBV5-8 and TRBJ2-7; D not certain. The V end was cut by 2 bases, the J end by 0 bases, with 12 bases between. The CDR3 runs to 15 residues. Germline CDR1 SGHTS, CDR2 YDEGEE. DNA of the CDR3: TGTGCCAGCAGCTTAATACCGACCGCCTCCTACGAGCAGTACTTC. This encodes CASSLIPTASYEQYF. The full variable domain, rest sourced from reference TRBV5-8 and TRBJ2-7, is EAGVTQSPTHLIKTRGQQATLRCSPISGHTSVYWYQQALGLGLQFLLWYDEGEERNRGNFPPRFSGRQFPNYSSELNVNALELEDSALYLCASSLIPTASYEQYFGPGTRLTVT.

The rearrangement links TRBV20-1 to TRBJ1-4; D is perhaps TRBD1 (5 bases). V lost 1 base to trimming and J lost 8 bases, with 8 bases between them. The CDR3 runs 12 residues. The V gene's germline CDR1 is DFQATT and CDR2 SNEGSKA (reference sequence). The CDR3 loop reads CSARVRGEKLFF. As DNA, the CDR3 is TGCAGTGCTAGAGTCCGGGGCGAAAAACTGTTTTTT.

This clonotype was seen many times. V usage is TRBV5-6 and J usage is TRBJ1-1; D not certain. This CDR3 comprises 14 residues. In germline, CDR1 is SGHDT, CDR2 YYEEEE. V lost 1 base and J lost 1, with 8 bases in between. The CDR3 spells CASSLISENTEAFF. The DNA for the CDR3 is TGTGCCAGCAGCTTGATCAGCGAGAACACTGAAGCTTTCTTT.

This clonotype has ten or more counts. The chain couples TRBV9 to TRBJ1-1, with a possible D match to TRBD1 (5 bases). V was cut by 5 bases and J by 1 base, with 12 bases left in between. Germline V gene lookup returns CDR1 SGDLS and CDR2 YYNGEE. The CDR3 runs 14 residues. CDR3 in DNA: TGTGCCAGCAGGAGGGCTGGGGCGAACACTGAAGCTTTCTTT. Its translation: CASRRAGANTEAFF.

This clonotype was observed a few times. The J gene is TRBJ2-3, the V gene TRBV20-1; no firm D call. Deletions cut 5 bases from V and 0 bases from J, with 24 bases between. Per the germline V gene, CDR1 is DFQATT and CDR2 is SNEGSKA (reference sequence). This CDR3 has 18 amino acids. CDR3 in DNA: TGCAGTGCTCGGGTCGGGCTACCCCCACTTTCTAGCACAGATACGCAGTATTTT. Encoded protein: CSARVGLPPLSSTDTQYF.

This clonotype occurred many times. The chain uses TRBV4-1 and TRBJ2-5; TRBD2 matches at 10 bases. J gave up 1 base and V 5 bases, and 4 bases lay outside the gene matches. Germline CDR1 MGHRA, CDR2 YSYEKL. The CDR3 consists of 15 residues. CDR3 nucleotides: TGCGCCAGCAGCGTTAGCGGGGGGTCCCAAGAGACCCAGTACTTC. Its protein product is CASSVSGGSQETQYF.

The chain joins TRBV20-1 to TRBJ2-2; 7 bases line up with TRBD1. Germline V gene lookup returns CDR1 DFQATT and CDR2 SNEGSKA (reference sequence). The CDR3 runs to 13 residues. The ends lost 6 bases at V and 6 bases at J; junction bases unmatched: 7. CDR3 residues: CSAQDRVAGELFF. CDR3 DNA: TGCAGTGCCCAAGACAGGGTTGCCGGGGAGCTGTTTTTT.

V gene TRBV28 combines with J gene TRBJ1-2; perhaps TRBD1 as D (6 bases). CDR1 MDHEN and CDR2 SYDVKM come from the germline V gene. There are 14 residues in the CDR3. Trimming left V 6 bases short and J 7 bases short, with 18 bases between. The CDR3 region is CASRRQGNKGGYTF. CDR3 coding DNA: TGTGCCAGCAGAAGGCAGGGGAATAAGGGTGGCTACACCTTC.

This clonotype has just a few counts. V gene TRBV28 combines with J gene TRBJ2-5, with D possibly matching TRBD1 (6 bases). Germline lookup yields CDR1 MDHEN and CDR2 SYDVKM. Trimming took 9 bases from V and 2 from J, leaving 16 bases between them. The CDR3 runs 14 residues. The CDR3 is CASQGWFEQETQYF. DNA of the CDR3: TGTGCCAGTCAGGGGTGGTTCGAGCAAGAGACCCAGTACTTC.

This clonotype appeared a few times. This rearrangement joins TRBV4-3 to TRBJ2-1; 9 nucleotides match TRBD1. This CDR3 has 16 amino acids. The V and J ends lost 0 bases and 7 bases, in that order; junction bases with no gene match: 7. Germline CDR1 LGHNA, CDR2 YSLEER. The CDR3 sequence: CASSQDPQGAGNEQFF. CDR3 in DNA: TGCGCCAGCAGCCAAGATCCACAGGGGGCGGGTAATGAGCAGTTCTTC.

This clonotype was seen only a few times. The chain recombines TRBV28 with TRBJ2-2; D might be TRBD1 (6 bases). The CDR3 spans 16 residues. Germline CDR1 MDHEN, CDR2 SYDVKM. Between the trimmed V and J ends, which lost 1 base and 4 bases, there was a span of 13 bases. CDR3 region: CASSLYGGAITGELFF. DNA of the CDR3: TGTGCCAGCAGTTTATATGGGGGCGCCATCACCGGGGAGCTGTTTTTT.

The rearrangement uses TRBV7-2 and TRBJ1-4; 10 bases align to TRBD1. Germline V lookup: CDR1 SGHTA, CDR2 FQGNSA. Trimming cost V 3 bases and J 8 bases; bases outside gene matches: 6. This CDR3 region has 15 residues. Here the CDR3 DNA reads TGTGCCAGCAGCTTGGGACAGGGGATGGGGGAAAAACTGTTTTTT. Translated, it gives CASSLGQGMGEKLFF.

The chain is built from TRBV20-1 and TRBJ2-3; 7 bases are a match to TRBD2. The J segment lost 0 bases and the V segment lost 5 bases, leaving 2 bases of the junction unmatched. The CDR3 totals 13 residues. CDR1 is DFQATT and CDR2 is SNEGSKA in the germline V gene (reference sequence). The CDR3 protein is CSAGGGSTDTQYF. Here the CDR3 DNA reads TGCAGTGCTGGCGGGGGAAGCACAGATACGCAGTATTTT.

This clonotype was counted between two and nine times. The gene calls are TRBV4-1 and TRBJ2-3, with 7 bases identical to TRBD1. The CDR3 covers 15 residues. V trimming: 5 bases; J trimming: 0 bases; junction bases outside the gene matches: 5. Germline CDR1 MGHRA, CDR2 YSYEKL. DNA for the CDR3: TGCGCCAGCAGCTCGGGACAGATAAGCACAGATACGCAGTATTTT. This translates into CASSSGQISTDTQYF.

In its sample, this clonotype was seen many times. The V call is TRBV5-1, the J call TRBJ2-5; D not resolved. Trimming took 4 bases from V and 2 from J, leaving 12 bases between them. This CDR3 spans 14 amino acids. Germline CDR1 SGHRS, CDR2 YFSETQ. CDR3 sequence (DNA): TGCGCCAGCAGCCTCCTTTTCGGACAAGAGACCCAGTACTTC. Amino acid sequence: CASSLLFGQETQYF.

This clonotype was counted at least ten times. This sequence joins TRBV6-2 or TRBV6-3 and TRBJ2-6; 7 nucleotides line up with TRBD1. The CDR3 extends over 19 amino acids. Germline lookup yields CDR1 MNHEY and CDR2 SVGEGT. The trim removed 0 bases at V and 0 bases at J, leaving 8 bases unmatched. CDR3 loop: CASSYSKGDSYSGANVLTF. CDR3 DNA: TGTGCCAGCAGTTACTCTAAGGGGGACAGCTACTCTGGGGCCAACGTCCTGACTTTC.

This clonotype was recorded at least ten times. The CDR3 DNA sequence: TGCGCCAGCAGCCCACGGACAGGCGCTTACAATGAGCAGTTCTTC. Its protein product is CASSPRTGAYNEQFF. This chain joins TRBV5-1 and TRBJ2-1; 7 bases are a match to TRBD1. The CDR3 runs 15 residues. Per germline, CDR1 SGHRS and CDR2 YFSETQ. Trimming cost V 4 bases and J 4 bases; bases outside gene matches: 8.

This clonotype was detected ten times or more. This rearrangement joins TRBV13 to TRBJ2-1, with D hard to call. The ends were cut back, 0 bases at V and 8 bases at J, with 17 bases in the middle. CDR3 size: 16 residues. Germline V gene data show CDR1 as PRHDT and CDR2 as FYEKMQ (reference sequence). The CDR3 DNA follows: TGTGCCAGCAGCTTAGGCCTCACAGTGGTGTATGATGAGCAGTTCTTC. It specifies CASSLGLTVVYDEQFF.

The chain combines TRBV27 with TRBJ2-2; TRBD1 or TRBD2 may be the D gene (5 bases each). CDR1 and CDR2 from the germline V gene are MNHEY and SMNVEV (reference sequence). V lost 0 bases and J 7 bases, leaving 6 bases between the germline ends. The CDR3 length is 13 residues. The CDR3 DNA sequence: TGTGCCAGCAGTTTATCGGGGGTCGGGGAGCTGTTTTTT. Protein product: CASSLSGVGELFF.

V gene TRBV6-1 combines with J gene TRBJ2-5; D could derive from TRBD1 or TRBD2 (6 bases each). From germline, CDR1 is MNHNS and CDR2 SASEGT. V shed 6 bases and J shed 6 bases, with 17 bases lying between them. The CDR3 sequence is 14 residues long. CDR3: CASSLDRGLKTQYF. For the CDR3, the DNA is TGTGCCAGCAGCTTGGACCGGGGGCTGAAGACCCAGTACTTC.

The rearrangement links TRBV7-9 to TRBJ2-5, with D perhaps TRBD1 or TRBD2 (5 bases each). This CDR3 contains 15 residues. The V end lost 5 bases, the J end lost 5 bases, and 18 bases lay between the germline ends. Germline-derived CDR1 and CDR2 are SEHNR and FQNEAQ (reference sequence). The CDR3 is CASSPGASLLETQYF. CDR3 nucleotide sequence: TGTGCCAGCAGCCCTGGGGCTAGCCTTTTGGAGACCCAGTACTTC.

This clonotype was detected ten times or more. The chain carries TRBV7-3 and TRBJ1-1; 7 nucleotides align to TRBD1. The CDR3 is 15 amino acids. The trim removed 6 bases at V and 4 bases at J, leaving 11 bases unmatched. The germline CDR1 and CDR2 sequences are SGHTA and FQGTGA. The CDR3 DNA sequence: TGTGCCAGCAGTTATCAACAGGGGTCGTTCACTGAAGCTTTCTTT. Amino acid sequence: CASSYQQGSFTEAFF.

This clonotype was seen a few times. J is TRBJ2-7 and V is TRBV10-3, with 7 bases lining up with TRBD1. Germline trimming cut 7 bases from V and 4 bases from J; bases unmatched to any gene: 7. The germline V gene has CDR1 ENHRY and CDR2 SYGVKD. This CDR3 contains 13 residues. DNA for the CDR3: TGTGCCATCAAATCCGGGACAGTTTACGAGCAGTACTTC. Amino acid sequence: CAIKSGTVYEQYF.

This clonotype has just a few counts. The chain has TRBV4-2 and TRBJ2-1; no clear D gene. The length of the CDR3 is 13 residues. The V gene lost 1 base and the J gene lost 6 bases, with 7 bases spanning the gap. Germline V gives CDR1 LGHNA, CDR2 YNFKEQ. DNA for the CDR3: TGTGCCAGCAGCCAAGCCGTGGGCAATGAGCAGTTCTTC. It specifies CASSQAVGNEQFF.

The chain links TRBV12-3 or TRBV12-4 to TRBJ1-1; D perhaps matches TRBD1 (5 bases). Trimming left V 5 bases short and J 5 bases short, with 15 bases between. The CDR3 contains 14 residues. The CDR3 DNA reads TGTGCCAGCAGTCCCTGGGGACGGTCGACTGAAGCTTTCTTT. Translation: CASSPWGRSTEAFF.

This clonotype was picked up a small number of times. V and J are TRBV29-1 and TRBJ1-3, with a possible D match to TRBD1 (5 bases). This CDR3 has 14 residues. Germline CDR1 SQVTM, CDR2 ANQGSEA. Between the trimmed V and J ends, which lost 6 bases and 1 base, there was a span of 13 bases. Here the CDR3 DNA reads TGCAGCGTGGGGACGGGGCAGTCTGGAAACACCATATATTTT. This translates into CSVGTGQSGNTIYF.

The V call is TRBV5-1, the J call TRBJ2-7; D is unresolved. V was cut by 1 base and J by 1 base, with 6 bases left in between. This CDR3 has 13 residues. CDR1 SGHRS and CDR2 YFSETQ come from the germline V gene. The CDR3 protein is CASSLRISYEQYF. CDR3 coding DNA: TGCGCCAGCAGCTTGCGGATATCCTACGAGCAGTACTTC.

The table lists this clonotype with many counts. The J gene is TRBJ2-1, the V gene TRBV5-5, with TRBD2 matching over 10 bases. CDR3 length: 15 amino acids. The V and J ends lost 0 bases and 9 bases, in that order; junction bases with no gene match: 6. Germline V lookup: CDR1 SGHKS, CDR2 YYEKEE (reference sequence). This CDR3 is CASSLDSGRAPEQFF. CDR3 sequence (DNA): TGTGCCAGCAGCTTGGACAGCGGGAGGGCGCCTGAGCAGTTCTTC.

This clonotype came up many times. The chain carries TRBV5-1 and TRBJ2-1, with unresolved D. CDR3 length equals 12 residues. V lost 2 bases, J lost 5 bases, and 5 bases lay in between. Germline V gene lookup returns CDR1 SGHRS and CDR2 YFSETQ. The CDR3 bases are TGCGCCAGCAGCTTCATGAACAATGAGCAGTTCTTC. Amino acids: CASSFMNNEQFF. Full variable domain (rest looked up from reference TRBV5-1 and TRBJ2-1): KAGVTQTPRYLIKTRGQQVTLSCSPISGHRSVSWYQQTPGQGLQFLFEYFSETQRNKGNFPGRFSGRQFSNSRSEMNVSTLELGDSALYLCASSFMNNEQFFGPGTRLTVL.

The V and J genes are TRBV2 and TRBJ1-6; D gene unclear. Trimming removed 8 bases from V and 6 bases from J, with 14 bases in between. CDR3 length equals 14 residues. The V gene's germline CDR1 is SNHLY and CDR2 FYNNEI. CDR3 sequence: CASGSGRANSPLHF. CDR3 sequence (DNA): TGTGCCAGCGGTTCCGGAAGAGCTAATTCACCCCTCCACTTT.

The chain couples TRBV20-1 to TRBJ2-1, with 10 bases aligning to TRBD2. V was clipped by 6 bases and J by 7 bases; unmatched bases: 12. The CDR3 has 15 amino acids. Per the germline V gene, CDR1 is DFQATT and CDR2 is SNEGSKA (reference sequence). The CDR3 is CSARPPSGSFNEQFF. CDR3 coding DNA: TGCAGTGCCAGGCCCCCTAGCGGGAGTTTTAATGAGCAGTTCTTC.